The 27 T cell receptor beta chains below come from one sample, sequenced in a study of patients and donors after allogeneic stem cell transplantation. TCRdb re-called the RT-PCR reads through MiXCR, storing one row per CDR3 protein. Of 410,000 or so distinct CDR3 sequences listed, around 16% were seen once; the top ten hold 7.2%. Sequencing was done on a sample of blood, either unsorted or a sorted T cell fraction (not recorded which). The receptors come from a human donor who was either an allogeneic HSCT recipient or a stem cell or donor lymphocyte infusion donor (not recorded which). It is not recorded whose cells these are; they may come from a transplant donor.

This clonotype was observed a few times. CDR3 in amino acids: CASSLNRTVLQETQYF. CDR3 bases: TGTGCCAGCAGTTTAAATCGGACAGTCCTACAAGAGACCCAGTACTTC. The chain combines TRBV27 with TRBJ2-5; TRBD1 is a possible D gene (6 bases). Germline V gives CDR1 MNHEY, CDR2 SMNVEV (reference sequence). CDR3 length equals 16 residues. The V end lost 2 bases, the J end lost 2 bases, and 15 bases lay between the germline ends.

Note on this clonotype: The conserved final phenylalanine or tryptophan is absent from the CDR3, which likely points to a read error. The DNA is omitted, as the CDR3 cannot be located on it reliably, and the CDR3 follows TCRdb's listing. CDR3 residues: CASSWTTTPGPIGI. The V call is TRBV5-8, the J call TRBJ1-2; whether TRBD1, the table's D call, matches the DNA was not checked. Termini included, the CDR3 measures 14 amino acids. Germline CDR1 reads SGHTS; CDR2 reads YDEGEE.

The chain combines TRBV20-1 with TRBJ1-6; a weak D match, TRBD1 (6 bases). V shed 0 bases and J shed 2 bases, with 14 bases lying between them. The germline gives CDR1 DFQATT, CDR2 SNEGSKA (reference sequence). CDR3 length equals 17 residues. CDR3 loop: CSARDQTGITYNSPLHF. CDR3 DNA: TGCAGTGCTAGAGACCAAACAGGGATTACCTATAATTCACCCCTCCACTTT.

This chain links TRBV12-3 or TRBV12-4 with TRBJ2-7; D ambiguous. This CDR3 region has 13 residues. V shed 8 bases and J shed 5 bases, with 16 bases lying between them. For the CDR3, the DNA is TGTGCCAGCGCTGACCAGCTTGGCGACGAGCAGTACTTC. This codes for CASADQLGDEQYF.

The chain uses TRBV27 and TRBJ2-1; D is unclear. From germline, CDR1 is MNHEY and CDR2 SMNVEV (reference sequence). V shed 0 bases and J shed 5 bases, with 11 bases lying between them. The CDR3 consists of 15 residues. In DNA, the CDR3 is TGTGCCAGCAGTTTATCTTGGCCTTCCCACAATGAGCAGTTCTTC. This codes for CASSLSWPSHNEQFF.

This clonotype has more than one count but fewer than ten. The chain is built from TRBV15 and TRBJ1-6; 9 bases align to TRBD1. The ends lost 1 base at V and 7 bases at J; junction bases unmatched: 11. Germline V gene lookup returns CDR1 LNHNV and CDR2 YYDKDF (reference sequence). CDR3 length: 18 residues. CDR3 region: CATSRALSTGTGNSPLHF. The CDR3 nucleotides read TGTGCCACCAGCAGAGCCCTTTCGACCGGGACAGGGAATTCACCCCTCCACTTT.

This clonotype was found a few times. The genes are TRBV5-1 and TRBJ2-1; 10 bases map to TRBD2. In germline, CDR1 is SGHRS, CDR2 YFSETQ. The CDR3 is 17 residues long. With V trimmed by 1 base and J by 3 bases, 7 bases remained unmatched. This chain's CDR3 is CASSLRLAGEYYNEQFF. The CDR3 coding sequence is TGCGCCAGCAGCTTGCGTCTAGCGGGAGAGTACTACAATGAGCAGTTCTTC. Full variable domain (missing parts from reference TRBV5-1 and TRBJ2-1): KAGVTQTPRYLIKTRGQQVTLSCSPISGHRSVSWYQQTPGQGLQFLFEYFSETQRNKGNFPGRFSGRQFSNSRSEMNVSTLELGDSALYLCASSLRLAGEYYNEQFFGPGTRLTVL.

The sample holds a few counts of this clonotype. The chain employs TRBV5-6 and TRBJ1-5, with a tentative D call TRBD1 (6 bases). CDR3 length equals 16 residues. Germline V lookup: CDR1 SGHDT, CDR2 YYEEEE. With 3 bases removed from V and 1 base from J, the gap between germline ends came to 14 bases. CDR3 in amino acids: CASSSITGRSNQPQHF. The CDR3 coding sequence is TGTGCCAGCAGCTCGATTACAGGGCGCAGCAATCAGCCCCAGCATTTT.

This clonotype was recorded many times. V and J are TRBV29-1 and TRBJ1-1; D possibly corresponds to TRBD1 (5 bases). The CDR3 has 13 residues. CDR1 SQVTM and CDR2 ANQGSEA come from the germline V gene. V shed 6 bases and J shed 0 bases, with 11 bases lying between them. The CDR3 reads CSVTGRMNTEAFF. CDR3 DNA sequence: TGCAGCGTCACGGGACGGATGAACACTGAAGCTTTCTTT.

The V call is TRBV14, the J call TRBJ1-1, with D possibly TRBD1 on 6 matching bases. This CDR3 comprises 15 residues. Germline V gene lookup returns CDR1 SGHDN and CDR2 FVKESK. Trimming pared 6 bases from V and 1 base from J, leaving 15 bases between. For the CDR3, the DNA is TGTGCCAGCAGATCGGGGGGGCTCGGGAACACTGAAGCTTTCTTT. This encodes CASRSGGLGNTEAFF.

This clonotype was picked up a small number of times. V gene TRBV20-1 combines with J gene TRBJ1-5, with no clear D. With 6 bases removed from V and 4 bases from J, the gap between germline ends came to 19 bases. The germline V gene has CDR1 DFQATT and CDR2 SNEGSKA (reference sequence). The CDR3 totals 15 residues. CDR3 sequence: CSAKGGSSGNQPQHF. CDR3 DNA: TGCAGTGCCAAGGGAGGGTCTTCGGGAAATCAGCCCCAGCATTTT.

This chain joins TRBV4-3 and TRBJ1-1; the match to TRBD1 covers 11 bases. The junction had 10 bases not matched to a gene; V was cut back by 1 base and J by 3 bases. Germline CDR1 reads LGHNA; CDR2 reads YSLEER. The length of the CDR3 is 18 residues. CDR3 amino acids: CASSQGTGGTFGYTEAFF. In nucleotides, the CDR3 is TGCGCCAGCAGCCAAGGGACAGGGGGCACGTTCGGGTACACTGAAGCTTTCTTT.

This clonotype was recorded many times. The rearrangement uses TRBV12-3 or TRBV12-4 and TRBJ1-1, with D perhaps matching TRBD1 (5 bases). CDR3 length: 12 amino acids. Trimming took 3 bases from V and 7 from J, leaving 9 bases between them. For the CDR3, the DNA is TGTGCCAGCAGTTTGGGGCGCCTTGAAGCTTTCTTT. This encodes CASSLGRLEAFF.

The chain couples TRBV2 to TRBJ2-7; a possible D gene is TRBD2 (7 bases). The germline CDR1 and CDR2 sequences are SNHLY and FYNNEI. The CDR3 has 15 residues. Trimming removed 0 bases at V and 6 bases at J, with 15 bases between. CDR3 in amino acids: CASSEAGGGGSEQYF. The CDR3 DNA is TGTGCCAGCAGTGAAGCGGGGGGCGGGGGATCCGAGCAGTACTTC. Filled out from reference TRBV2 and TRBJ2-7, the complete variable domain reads EPEVTQTPSHQVTQMGQEVILRCVPISNHLYFYWYRQILGQKVEFLVSFYNNEISEKSEIFDDQFSVERPDGSNFTLKIRSTKLEDSAMYFCASSEAGGGGSEQYFGPGTRLTVT.

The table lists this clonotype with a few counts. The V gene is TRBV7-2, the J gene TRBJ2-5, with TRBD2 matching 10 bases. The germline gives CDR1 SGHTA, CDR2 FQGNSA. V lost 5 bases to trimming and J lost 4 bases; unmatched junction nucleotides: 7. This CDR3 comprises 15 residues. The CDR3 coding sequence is TGTGCCAGCAGCATTAGCGGGGGGTCACGAGAGACCCAGTACTTC. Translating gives CASSISGGSRETQYF.

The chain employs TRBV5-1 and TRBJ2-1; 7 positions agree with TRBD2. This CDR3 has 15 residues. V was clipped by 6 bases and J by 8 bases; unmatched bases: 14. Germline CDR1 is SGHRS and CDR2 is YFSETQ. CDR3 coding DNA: TGCGCCAGCAACCCGTGGGCGGGAGATATAGATGAGCAGTTCTTC. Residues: CASNPWAGDIDEQFF.

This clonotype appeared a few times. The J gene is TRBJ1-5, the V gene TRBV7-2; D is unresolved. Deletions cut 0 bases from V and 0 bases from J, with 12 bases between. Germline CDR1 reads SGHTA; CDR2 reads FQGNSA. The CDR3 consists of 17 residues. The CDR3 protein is CASSLAPGLYSNQPQHF. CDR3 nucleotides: TGTGCCAGCAGCTTAGCTCCAGGCCTCTATAGCAATCAGCCCCAGCATTTT. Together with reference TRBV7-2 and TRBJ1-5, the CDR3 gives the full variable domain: GAGVSQSPSNKVTEKGKDVELRCDPISGHTALYWYRQSLGQGLEFLIYFQGNSAPDKSGLPSDRFSAERTGGSVSTLTIQRTQQEDSAVYLCASSLAPGLYSNQPQHFGDGTRLSIL.

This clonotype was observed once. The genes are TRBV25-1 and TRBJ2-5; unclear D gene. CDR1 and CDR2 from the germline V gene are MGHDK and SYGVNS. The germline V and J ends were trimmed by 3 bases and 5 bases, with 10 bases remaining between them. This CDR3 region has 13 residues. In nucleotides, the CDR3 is TGTGCCAGCAGTGACGGCTCGTGGGAGACCCAGTACTTC. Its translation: CASSDGSWETQYF.

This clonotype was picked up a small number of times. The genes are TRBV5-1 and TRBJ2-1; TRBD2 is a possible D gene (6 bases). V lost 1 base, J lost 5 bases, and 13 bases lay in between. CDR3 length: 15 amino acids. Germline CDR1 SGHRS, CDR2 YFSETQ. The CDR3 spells CASSLSFAGNNEQFF. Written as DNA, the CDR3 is TGCGCCAGCAGCTTGTCTTTCGCGGGAAACAATGAGCAGTTCTTC.

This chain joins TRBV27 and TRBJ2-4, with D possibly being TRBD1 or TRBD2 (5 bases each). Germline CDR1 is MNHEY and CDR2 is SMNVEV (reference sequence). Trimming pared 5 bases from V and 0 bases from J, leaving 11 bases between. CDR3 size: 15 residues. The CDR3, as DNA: TGTGCCAGCAGTACCTCCGGGACAGCCAAAAACATTCAGTACTTC. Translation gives CASSTSGTAKNIQYF.

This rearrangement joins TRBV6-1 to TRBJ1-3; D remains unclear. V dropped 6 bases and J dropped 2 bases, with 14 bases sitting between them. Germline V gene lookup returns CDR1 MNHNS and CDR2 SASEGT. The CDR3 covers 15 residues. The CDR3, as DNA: TGTGCCAGCAGAGCGAGGACTGCCCCTGGAAACACCATATATTTT. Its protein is CASRARTAPGNTIYF.

CDR3 sequence: CASDKQGEYGYTF. Here the CDR3 DNA reads TGTGCCAGCGACAAGCAGGGCGAATATGGCTACACCTTC. This rearrangement joins TRBV6-6 to TRBJ1-2; TRBD1 is a possible D gene (5 bases). This CDR3 region has 13 residues. The germline V gene has CDR1 MNHNY and CDR2 SVGAGI (reference sequence). Trimming took off 8 bases at V and 5 bases at J, with 15 bases between the two ends.

As DNA, the CDR3 is TGTGCCAGCAGCTCGGCAGACAGGGGTGAGCAGTTCTTC. It translates to CASSSADRGEQFF. This chain joins TRBV6-1 and TRBJ2-1; 8 nucleotides agree with TRBD1. The CDR3 has 13 residues. The J segment lost 9 bases and the V segment lost 6 bases, leaving 7 bases of the junction unmatched. CDR1 and CDR2 (germline): MNHNS, SASEGT.

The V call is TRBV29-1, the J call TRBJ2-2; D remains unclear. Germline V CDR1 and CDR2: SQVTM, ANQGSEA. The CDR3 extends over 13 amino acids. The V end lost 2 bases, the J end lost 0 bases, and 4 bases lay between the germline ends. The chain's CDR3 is CSVERANTGELFF. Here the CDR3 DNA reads TGCAGCGTTGAAAGGGCGAACACCGGGGAGCTGTTTTTT.

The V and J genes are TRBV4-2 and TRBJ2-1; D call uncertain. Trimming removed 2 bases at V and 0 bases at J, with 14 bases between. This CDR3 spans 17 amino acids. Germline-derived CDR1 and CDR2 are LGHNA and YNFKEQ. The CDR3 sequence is CASSQTSLGFSYNEQFF. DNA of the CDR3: TGTGCCAGCAGCCAAACCTCTCTAGGCTTCTCCTACAATGAGCAGTTCTTC.

CDR3 sequence reads: CASSEFLWGIGTDTQYF. In DNA form, the CDR3 reads TGTGCCAGCAGTGAATTTTTGTGGGGAATCGGTACAGATACGCAGTATTTT. The chain employs TRBV25-1 and TRBJ2-3; D is ambiguous. This CDR3 region has 17 residues. Germline CDR1 MGHDK, CDR2 SYGVNS. V lost 1 base and J lost 3, with 17 bases in between.

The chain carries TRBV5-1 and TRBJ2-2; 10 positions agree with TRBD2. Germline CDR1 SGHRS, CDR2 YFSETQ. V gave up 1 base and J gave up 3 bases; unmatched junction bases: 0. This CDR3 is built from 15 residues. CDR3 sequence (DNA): TGCGCCAGCAGCTTGACTAGCGGGGACACCGGGGAGCTGTTTTTT. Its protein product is CASSLTSGDTGELFF. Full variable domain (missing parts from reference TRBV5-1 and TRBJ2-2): KAGVTQTPRYLIKTRGQQVTLSCSPISGHRSVSWYQQTPGQGLQFLFEYFSETQRNKGNFPGRFSGRQFSNSRSEMNVSTLELGDSALYLCASSLTSGDTGELFFGEGSRLTVL.